This T cell receptor beta chain was recorded in a study of OX40 agonist ivuxolimab in advanced cancers. The length of the CDR3 is 16 residues. Germline-derived CDR1 and CDR2 are SGHNT and YENEEA. V lost 0 bases to trimming and J lost 2 bases, with 11 bases between them. The assay was immunoSEQ multiplex PCR, and TCRdb's table has in-frame clones only and misses some. The sample has fewer than 90,000 clones, 80% to 90% seen once; the top ten hold under 0.25%. The sequencing used CD4+ or CD8+ T cells sorted from blood, collected in a trial of the OX40 agonist ivuxolimab. The rearrangement links TRBV11-3 to TRBJ2-1; D is ambiguous. This sequence was found in an adult with an advanced solid tumor such as melanoma, head and neck, liver or kidney cancer. The DNA for the CDR3 is TGTGCCAGCAGCTTAGATGGCCCGAACCCCTACAATGAGCAGTTCTTC. Translating gives CASSLDGPNPYNEQFF.